Here is one T cell receptor beta chain with its context. Sequencing was performed with immunoSEQ multiplex PCR; in TCRdb, only in-frame clones are kept and a portion is missing. The table shows 90,000 to 130,000 clones, with 95% occurring only once. Germline V CDR1 and CDR2: MNHEY, SMNVEV (reference sequence). Losses at the gene ends were 9 bases for V and 0 bases for J; bases not matched to a gene: 1. This CDR3 spans 13 amino acids. The record originates from a study of cytomegalovirus exposure and HLA in healthy donors. This rearrangement joins TRBV27 to TRBJ2-2; 7 nucleotides agree with TRBD1. The sample consisted of PBMCs. This receptor was obtained from a woman under 30 in good health and CMV-seronegative. The CDR3 region is CASGTANTGELFF. The CDR3 region has the DNA TGTGCCAGTGGGACAGCGAACACCGGGGAGCTGTTTTTT.